This entry lists 15 T cell receptor beta chains sequenced from one sample in a study of blood T cell repertoires in COVID-19. This table comes from immunoSEQ multiplex PCR, and its TCRdb copy is limited to in-frame clones, with some not included. The data contain 400,000 to 550,000 clones, nearly 90% of them seen just once; the ten biggest clones take up roughly 1.9%. Source material: PBMCs or T cells enriched from blood (not recorded which). The origin of the receptors is a woman under 30 with acute COVID-19.

The chain couples TRBV3-1 (or the pseudogene TRBV3-2) to TRBJ1-1; D gene ambiguous. V dropped 2 bases and J dropped 1 base, with 8 bases sitting between them. Per germline, CDR1 LGHDT and CDR2 YNNKEL (reference sequence). The CDR3 extends over 14 amino acids. The CDR3 nucleotides are TGTGCCAGCAGCCAAATTAGAGGGAACACTGAAGCTTTCTTT. Its protein is CASSQIRGNTEAFF.

This sequence joins TRBV18 and TRBJ2-1, with 8 bases that match TRBD1. The CDR3 length is 14 residues. The ends lost 3 bases at V and 3 bases at J; junction bases unmatched: 1. Germline V gives CDR1 KGHSH, CDR2 LQKENI. CDR3 amino acids: CASSPGQDYNEQFF. CDR3 coding DNA: TGTGCCAGCTCACCGGGACAGGACTACAATGAGCAGTTCTTC.

The chain links TRBV9 to TRBJ1-2; no firm D call. Germline loops: CDR1 SGDLS, CDR2 YYNGEE. Trimming cost V 4 bases and J 4 bases, with 8 bases left between them. The CDR3 has 12 residues. CDR3 loop: CASSPRGYGYTF. The DNA for the CDR3 is TGTGCCAGCAGCCCCAGAGGCTATGGCTACACCTTC.

The chain has TRBV5-4 and TRBJ1-3; 7 nucleotides align to TRBD1. The CDR3 is made up of 15 amino acids. The J segment lost 0 bases and the V segment lost 4 bases, leaving 4 bases of the junction unmatched. CDR1 is SGHNT and CDR2 is YYREEE in the germline V gene (reference sequence). This CDR3 reads CASSPGTASGNTIYF. DNA for the CDR3: TGTGCCAGCAGCCCCGGGACAGCCTCTGGAAACACCATATATTTT.

The chain is built from TRBV9 and TRBJ2-7, with 11 bases fitting TRBD1. CDR3 length: 13 residues. Germline-derived CDR1 and CDR2 are SGDLS and YYNGEE. Unmatched junction bases numbered 0, after V lost 0 bases and J lost 7 bases. CDR3 protein: CASSVGDRGEQYF. DNA for the CDR3: TGTGCCAGCAGCGTAGGGGACAGGGGGGAGCAGTACTTC.

This chain connects TRBV11-2 to TRBJ2-7, with D possibly TRBD2 on 5 matching bases. Germline V gives CDR1 SGHAT, CDR2 FQNNGV. The CDR3 loop spans 15 amino acids. V gave up 0 bases and J gave up 0 bases, with 9 bases separating them. The CDR3 nucleotides read TGTGCCAGCAGCTTAGATGTCGGGGTCTCCTACGAGCAGTACTTC. As protein: CASSLDVGVSYEQYF.

This clone showed up just once. The rearrangement uses TRBV5-1 and TRBJ1-1; possible D gene TRBD1, 6 bases. Germline V gene data show CDR1 as SGHRS and CDR2 as YFSETQ. Trimming cost V 4 bases and J 0 bases, with 10 bases left between them. The CDR3 has 14 residues. The CDR3 coding sequence is TGCGCCAGCAGCCAGGACAGCCTGAACACTGAAGCTTTCTTT. Residues: CASSQDSLNTEAFF.

This chain uses TRBV27 with TRBJ2-7, with TRBD1 as a possible D gene (5 bases). V was shortened by 0 bases and J by 5 bases, with 14 bases between the two germline ends. This CDR3 is 15 amino acids long. Germline V gives CDR1 MNHEY, CDR2 SMNVEV (reference sequence). The CDR3 loop is CASSLSDSKFHEQYF. DNA of the CDR3: TGTGCCAGCAGTTTATCCGACAGTAAGTTCCACGAGCAGTACTTC.

This chain uses TRBV7-9 with TRBJ2-7, with 7 bases aligning to TRBD2. V shed 0 bases and J 6 bases; nucleotides not matched to a gene: 5. The length of the CDR3 is 14 residues. The V gene's germline CDR1 is SEHNR and CDR2 FQNEAQ (reference sequence). The CDR3 here is CASSLAGGVGEQYF. CDR3 bases: TGTGCCAGCAGCTTAGCGGGAGGGGTTGGCGAGCAGTACTTC.

The chain couples TRBV19 to TRBJ1-6; 8 bases align to TRBD1. This CDR3 contains 14 residues. V shed 7 bases, J shed 7 bases, and the junction held 6 bases outside the gene matches. Germline V gene lookup returns CDR1 LNHDA and CDR2 SQIVND (reference sequence). CDR3 sequence reads: CASTDRGENSPLHF. CDR3 bases: TGTGCCAGTACCGACAGGGGAGAGAATTCACCCCTCCACTTT.

This clone was seen only once. The rearrangement links TRBV27 to TRBJ2-1, with 8 bases aligning to TRBD2. Germline-derived CDR1 and CDR2 are MNHEY and SMNVEV (reference sequence). The CDR3 loop spans 16 amino acids. The J segment lost 0 bases and the V segment lost 2 bases, leaving 3 bases of the junction unmatched. The CDR3 protein is CASSLNGGASYNEQFF. In DNA form, the CDR3 reads TGTGCCAGCAGTTTAAACGGGGGGGCCTCCTACAATGAGCAGTTCTTC.

The chain employs TRBV10-1 and TRBJ2-2, with 10 bases lining up with TRBD2. The CDR3 is made up of 18 amino acids. Germline trimming cut 6 bases from V and 3 bases from J; bases unmatched to any gene: 13. The germline gives CDR1 WNHNN, CDR2 SYGVQD (reference sequence). CDR3 bases: TGCGCCAGCAGCGGCCCGGGTCCAGCGGGGGGGTACACCGGGGAGCTGTTTTTT. Translated, it gives CASSGPGPAGGYTGELFF.

The chain is built from TRBV19 and TRBJ1-6; D unresolved. The germline gives CDR1 LNHDA, CDR2 SQIVND (reference sequence). The CDR3 contains 17 residues. Trimming left V 5 bases short and J 0 bases short, with 14 bases between. The DNA for the CDR3 is TGTGCCAGTAGTCGACGCCCAGAGGGCTCCTATAATTCACCCCTCCACTTT. It translates to CASSRRPEGSYNSPLHF.

V gene TRBV19 combines with J gene TRBJ1-1; D is possibly TRBD1 (5 bases). Between the trimmed V and J ends, which lost 2 bases and 1 base, there was a span of 11 bases. This CDR3 has 15 amino acids. CDR1 and CDR2 (germline): LNHDA, SQIVND (reference sequence). In DNA form, the CDR3 reads TGTGCCAGTAGTATATTAGGGGAGGGGAACACTGAAGCTTTCTTT. Amino acid sequence: CASSILGEGNTEAFF.

The chain employs TRBV19 and TRBJ2-7; no clear D. This CDR3 is 14 amino acids long. V lost 4 bases to trimming and J lost 0 bases, with 10 bases between them. Germline V gives CDR1 LNHDA, CDR2 SQIVND (reference sequence). The CDR3 nucleotides read TGTGCCAGTAGTACAGGAACGGTCTCCTACGAGCAGTACTTC. Its protein product is CASSTGTVSYEQYF.